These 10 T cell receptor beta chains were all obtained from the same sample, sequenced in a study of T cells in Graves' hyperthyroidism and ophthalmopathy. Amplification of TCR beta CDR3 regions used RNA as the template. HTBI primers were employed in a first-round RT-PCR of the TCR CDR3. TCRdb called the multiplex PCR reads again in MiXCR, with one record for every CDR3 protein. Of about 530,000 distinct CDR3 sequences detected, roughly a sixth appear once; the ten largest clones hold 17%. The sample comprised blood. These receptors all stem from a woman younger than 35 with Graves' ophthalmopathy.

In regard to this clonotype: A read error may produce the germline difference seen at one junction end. The CDR3 bases are TGTGCCGGCAGTTTATCGACGGGGGGGCTCTCCTACAATGAGCAGTTCTTC. Its protein is CAGSLSTGGLSYNEQFF. V usage is TRBV27 and J usage is TRBJ2-1, with TRBD2 matching over 8 bases. The CDR3 is made up of 17 amino acids. Germline assignment: CDR1 MNHEY and CDR2 SMNVEV (reference sequence).

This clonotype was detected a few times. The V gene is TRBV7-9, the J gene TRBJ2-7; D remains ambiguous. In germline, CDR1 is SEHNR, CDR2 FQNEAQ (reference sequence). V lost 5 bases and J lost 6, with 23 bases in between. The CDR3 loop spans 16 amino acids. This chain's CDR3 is CASSHSTGDSSSEQYF. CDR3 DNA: TGTGCCAGCAGCCACTCAACCGGTGATAGTTCTAGCGAGCAGTACTTC. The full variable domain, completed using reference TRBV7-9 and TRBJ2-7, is DTGVSQNPRHKITKRGQNVTFRCDPISEHNRLYWYRQTLGQGPEFLTYFQNEAQLEKSRLLSDRFSAERPKGSFSTLEIQRTEQGDSAMYLCASSHSTGDSSSEQYFGPGTRLTVT.

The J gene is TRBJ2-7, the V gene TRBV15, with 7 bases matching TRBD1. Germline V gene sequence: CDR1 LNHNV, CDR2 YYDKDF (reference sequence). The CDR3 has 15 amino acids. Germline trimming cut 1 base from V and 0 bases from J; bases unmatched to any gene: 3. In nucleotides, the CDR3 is TGTGCCACCAGCAGAGGGACAGGAACCTCCTACGAGCAGTACTTC. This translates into CATSRGTGTSYEQYF.

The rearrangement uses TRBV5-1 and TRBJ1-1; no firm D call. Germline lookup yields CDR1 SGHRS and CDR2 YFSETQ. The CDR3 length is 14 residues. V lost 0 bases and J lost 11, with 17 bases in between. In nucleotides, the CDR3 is TGCGCCAGCAGCTTGGATATTGGCTCCCCGTTGGCTTTCTTT. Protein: CASSLDIGSPLAFF.

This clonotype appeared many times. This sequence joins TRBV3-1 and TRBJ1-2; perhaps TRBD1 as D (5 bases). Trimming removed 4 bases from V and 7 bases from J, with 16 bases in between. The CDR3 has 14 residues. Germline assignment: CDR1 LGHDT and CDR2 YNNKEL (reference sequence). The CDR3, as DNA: TGTGCCAGCAGCCGTCGGGGGGGTGCGTCTGGCTACACCTTC. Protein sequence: CASSRRGGASGYTF.

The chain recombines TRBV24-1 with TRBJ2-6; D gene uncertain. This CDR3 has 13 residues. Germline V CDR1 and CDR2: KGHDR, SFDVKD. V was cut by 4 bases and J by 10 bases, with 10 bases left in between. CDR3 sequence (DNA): TGTGCCACCAGTGACCCTCCCGGGAACGTCCTGACTTTC. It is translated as CATSDPPGNVLTF.

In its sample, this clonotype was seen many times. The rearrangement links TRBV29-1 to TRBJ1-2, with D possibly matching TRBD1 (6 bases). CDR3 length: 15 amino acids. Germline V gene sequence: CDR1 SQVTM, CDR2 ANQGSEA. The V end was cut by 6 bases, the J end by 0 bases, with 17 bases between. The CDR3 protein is CSVDSDRRSNYGYTF. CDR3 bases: TGCAGCGTCGACTCCGACAGGCGTTCTAACTATGGCTACACCTTC. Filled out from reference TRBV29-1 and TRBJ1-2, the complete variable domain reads SAVISQKPSRDICQRGTSLTIQCQVDSQVTMMFWYRQQPGQSLTLIATANQGSEATYESGFVIDKFPISRPNLTFSTLTVSNMSPEDSSIYLCSVDSDRRSNYGYTFGSGTRLTVV.

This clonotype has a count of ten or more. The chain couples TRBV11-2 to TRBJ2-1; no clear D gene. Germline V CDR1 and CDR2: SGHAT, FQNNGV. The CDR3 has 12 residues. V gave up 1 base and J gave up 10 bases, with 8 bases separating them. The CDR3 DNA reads TGTGCCAGCAGCTTAGGACTTGGAGAGCAGTTCTTC. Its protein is CASSLGLGEQFF.

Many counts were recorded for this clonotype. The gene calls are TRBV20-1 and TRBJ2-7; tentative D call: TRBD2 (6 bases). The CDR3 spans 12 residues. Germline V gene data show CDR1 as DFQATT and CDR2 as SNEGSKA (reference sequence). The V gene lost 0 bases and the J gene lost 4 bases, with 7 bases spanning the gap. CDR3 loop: CSARDAGYEQYF. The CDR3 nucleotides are TGCAGTGCTAGAGACGCGGGGTACGAGCAGTACTTC.

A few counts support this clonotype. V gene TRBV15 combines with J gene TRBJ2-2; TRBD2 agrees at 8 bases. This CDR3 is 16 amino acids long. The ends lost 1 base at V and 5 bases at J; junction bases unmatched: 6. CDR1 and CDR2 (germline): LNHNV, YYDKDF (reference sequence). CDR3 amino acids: CATSRGAGVETGELFF. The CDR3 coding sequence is TGTGCCACCAGCAGAGGAGCGGGAGTGGAAACCGGGGAGCTGTTTTTT.